This T cell receptor beta chain derives from a study of tumor-infiltrating lymphocytes in primary liver carcinoma. The template, approximately 500 ng total RNA, yielded TCR beta cDNA made with a constant-region primer. ARM-PCR was slightly modified, and three nested multiplex PCR rounds with it gave rise to the TCR beta libraries. Rounds one and two of PCR, each of about 10 cycles, were primed with TRBV1-TRBV30 forward primers and a C-beta reverse primer. TCRdb re-analysed the multiplex PCR reads in MiXCR, keeping a single row per CDR3 protein. The sample contains 150,000 to 200,000 distinct CDR3 sequences, 65% of which appear only once. Germline DNA was also extracted, and blood RNA derived from unsorted whole blood. Notes on this clonotype: A read error is possible here, since a much larger clone lies one base away.

Germline V CDR1 and CDR2: SQVTM, ANQGSEA. The CDR3 is 19 amino acids. Material for sequencing was peripheral blood. The V call is TRBV29-1, the J call TRBJ2-1; maybe TRBD2 (5 bases). This TCR was recovered from a woman aged 55-69 years with primary liver carcinoma and hepatitis B virus infection. CDR3 amino acids: CSIEDRDFFPGRWYNEQFF. The CDR3 DNA follows: TGCAGCATTGAAGATCGAGATTTTTTTCCGGGAAGGTGGTACAATGAGCAGTTCTTC.